This is a list of T cell receptor beta chains from one sample in a study of shared clonotypes between healthy human individuals. The data were produced by immunoSEQ multiplex PCR, yet TCRdb's version contains in-frame clones alone and is incomplete. The table has around 2,000,000 clones, just under 95% seen once; the top ten hold 0.95% to 1.5%. Sequencing input: naive CD8+ T cells sorted from blood. Source of these receptors: a man aged 18 to 29 in good health. Both conserved end residues are part of each CDR3. Fields, in order: J gene, D gene, V gene, clone size, CDR3 DNA, CDR3 protein. D genes are given only for firm matches. Size tells how often a clone was seen (once, few, many) or the class of an expanded clone, and some rows leave it out.

J: TRBJ1-5
D: NA
V: TRBV28
size: NA
DNA: TGTGCCAGCAGTTTATTCGGGGAGGTCCAGCCCCAGCATTTT
CDR3: CASSLFGEVQPQHF

J: TRBJ2-7
D: NA
V: TRBV10-3
size: NA
DNA: TGTGCCATCAGTGAAAAGAGGCTGTCCTCCTACGAGCAGTACTTC
CDR3: CAISEKRLSSYEQYF

J: TRBJ2-1
D: TRBD2
V: TRBV7-6
size: NA
DNA: TGTGCCAGCAGTTTAGGACTAGCGGCCTACAATGAGCAGTTCTTC
CDR3: CASSLGLAAYNEQFF

J: TRBJ2-7
D: NA
V: TRBV4-2
size: NA
DNA: TGTGCCAGCAGCCAAGAAGGTAGCGGACTATCCCGCTCCTACGAGCAGTACTTC
CDR3: CASSQEGSGLSRSYEQYF

J: TRBJ1-3
D: NA
V: TRBV11-2
size: NA
DNA: TGTGCCAGCAGCACGTCAGCGGGACCCTCTGGAAACACCATATATTTT
CDR3: CASSTSAGPSGNTIYF

J: TRBJ2-7
D: TRBD1
V: TRBV27
size: NA
DNA: TGTGCCAGCAGTTCCAGGGGGCCCGAGAACGAGCAGTACTTC
CDR3: CASSSRGPENEQYF

J: TRBJ2-1
D: NA
V: TRBV27
size: NA
DNA: TGTGCCAGCGGTGGGACATCATACAATGAGCAGTTCTTC
CDR3: CASGGTSYNEQFF

J: TRBJ2-1
D: NA
V: TRBV10-3
size: NA
DNA: TGTGCCATCAGTGATGGGAGGGGGGGCTCCTACAATGAGCAGTTCTTC
CDR3: CAISDGRGGSYNEQFF

J: TRBJ2-7
D: NA
V: TRBV2
size: NA
DNA: TGTGCCAGCAGTGAAGTCTCGGGGAACTCCTACGAGCAGTACTTC
CDR3: CASSEVSGNSYEQYF

J: TRBJ2-7
D: TRBD2
V: TRBV7-9
size: NA
DNA: TGTGCCAGCAGTACAGGCGCTAGCGGGAGCTCCTACGAGCAGTACTTC
CDR3: CASSTGASGSSYEQYF

J: TRBJ2-7
D: TRBD1
V: TRBV29-1
size: NA
DNA: TGCAGCGTAGGACAGGCGCCCTACGAGCAGTACTTC
CDR3: CSVGQAPYEQYF

J: TRBJ1-5
D: TRBD1
V: TRBV6-1
size: NA
DNA: TGTGCCAGCAGTGAAATTGGAGGACAGGGAATAAATCAGCCCCAGCATTTT
CDR3: CASSEIGGQGINQPQHF

J: TRBJ1-1
D: NA
V: TRBV5-6
size: NA
DNA: TGTGCCAGCAGCTTGGAGAGAGGGCTCACTGAAGCTTTCTTT
CDR3: CASSLERGLTEAFF

J: TRBJ1-5
D: TRBD1
V: TRBV4-2
size: NA
DNA: TGTGCCAGCAGCCAAGATGAGGGACAGATCAATCAGCCCCAGCATTTT
CDR3: CASSQDEGQINQPQHF

J: TRBJ2-7
D: NA
V: TRBV11-2
size: once
DNA: TGTGCCAGCAGCTTAGGAGGGGATTCCTACGAGCAGTACTTC
CDR3: CASSLGGDSYEQYF

J: TRBJ2-1
D: TRBD1
V: TRBV9
size: NA
DNA: TGTGCCAGCAGCGCCGGGACAGAATACAATGAGCAGTTCTTC
CDR3: CASSAGTEYNEQFF

J: TRBJ2-1
D: NA
V: TRBV27
size: NA
DNA: TGTGCCACCTCTGTAGGGGATTCCTACAATGAGCAGTTCTTC
CDR3: CATSVGDSYNEQFF

J: TRBJ2-1
D: TRBD2
V: TRBV28
size: NA
DNA: TGTGCCAGCAGCTCTAGCGGGGGGGCCATAAATGAGCAGTTCTTC
CDR3: CASSSSGGAINEQFF

J: TRBJ1-1
D: NA
V: TRBV14
size: NA
DNA: TGTGCCAGCAGCCAACGGGATTCCGTGGAAGCTTTCTTT
CDR3: CASSQRDSVEAFF

J: TRBJ1-6
D: TRBD1
V: TRBV27
size: NA
DNA: TGTGCCAGCCGTACCGGGACAGGGGATTCACCCCTCCACTTT
CDR3: CASRTGTGDSPLHF

J: TRBJ2-2
D: NA
V: TRBV4-1
size: NA
DNA: TGCGCCAGCAGCCAAGGGGGCGGCACCGGGGAGCTGTTTTTT
CDR3: CASSQGGGTGELFF

J: TRBJ2-6
D: NA
V: TRBV19
size: NA
DNA: TGTGCCAGTACCGGGGGCTCTGGGGCCAACGTCCTGACTTTC
CDR3: CASTGGSGANVLTF

J: TRBJ2-3
D: TRBD1
V: TRBV23-1
size: NA
DNA: TGCGCCAGGACAGGGGGAGTGGGTGCAGATACGCAGTATTTT
CDR3: CARTGGVGADTQYF

J: TRBJ1-5
D: TRBD1
V: TRBV7-2
size: NA
DNA: TGTGCCAGCAGCTCCTACAGGGGTTTCAATCAGCCCCAGCATTTT
CDR3: CASSSYRGFNQPQHF

J: TRBJ2-1
D: TRBD2
V: TRBV7-9
size: NA
DNA: TGTGCCAGCAGCTTAGTGGTGGGACTACTGGATGAGCAGTTCTTC
CDR3: CASSLVVGLLDEQFF

J: TRBJ2-1
D: NA
V: TRBV5-1
size: NA
DNA: TGCGCCAGCAGCTTGGTGGCTGACTCCTACAATGAGCAGTTCTTC
CDR3: CASSLVADSYNEQFF

J: TRBJ2-7
D: NA
V: TRBV30
size: NA
DNA: TGTGCCTGGAGTGTTCTGTACGAGCAGTACTTC
CDR3: CAWSVLYEQYF

J: TRBJ1-5
D: TRBD1
V: TRBV19
size: NA
DNA: TGTGCCAGTAGTATTAGGGACAGGGCTCAGCCCCAGCATTTT
CDR3: CASSIRDRAQPQHF

J: TRBJ2-5
D: NA
V: TRBV5-6
size: NA
DNA: TGTGCCAGCAGCTTACCAGGGGGGCGGGAGACCCAGTACTTC
CDR3: CASSLPGGRETQYF

J: TRBJ2-5
D: TRBD2
V: TRBV5-4
size: many
DNA: TGTGCCAGCAGCTTTTCTAGCGGGAGTGGGGAGACCCAGTACTTC
CDR3: CASSFSSGSGETQYF

J: TRBJ1-6
D: NA
V: TRBV4-3
size: few
DNA: TGCGCCAGCAGCCATGACAGTACGAACTCACCCCTCCACTTT
CDR3: CASSHDSTNSPLHF

J: TRBJ2-5
D: NA
V: TRBV6-5
size: NA
DNA: TGTGCCAGTTCTGAAACGGAGGGGAGGTGGTCCCAGTACTTC
CDR3: CASSETEGRWSQYF

J: TRBJ2-3
D: NA
V: TRBV5-4
size: NA
DNA: TGTGCCAGCAGCGTGTCACAGGGCTCAGATACGCAGTATTTT
CDR3: CASSVSQGSDTQYF

J: TRBJ2-7
D: NA
V: TRBV6-5
size: NA
DNA: TGTGCCAGCAGTTACTCGAACAGCCCCAGCGAGCAGTACTTC
CDR3: CASSYSNSPSEQYF

J: TRBJ1-1
D: NA
V: TRBV21-1
size: NA
DNA: TGTGCCAGCACCATGGGGGGGCAGGCCGCGGGCGCTGAAGCTTTCTTT
CDR3: CASTMGGQAAGAEAFF

J: TRBJ2-7
D: TRBD1
V: TRBV5-1
size: NA
DNA: TGCGCCAGCAGCCCGGGACAGGGGCCCTCCTACGAGCAGTACTTC
CDR3: CASSPGQGPSYEQYF

J: TRBJ2-7
D: NA
V: TRBV4-1
size: NA
DNA: TGCGCCAGCAGCCAAGAAACGGGGGAGGCCTACGAGCAGTACTTC
CDR3: CASSQETGEAYEQYF

J: TRBJ2-3
D: NA
V: TRBV7-9
size: NA
DNA: TGTGCCAGCAGCCGTTCCGGAATGGAAACAGATACGCAGTATTTT
CDR3: CASSRSGMETDTQYF

J: TRBJ1-6
D: NA
V: TRBV5-6
size: few
DNA: TGTGCCAGCAGCTTGGAATCCTCCTATAATTCACCCCTCCACTTT
CDR3: CASSLESSYNSPLHF

J: TRBJ2-7
D: NA
V: TRBV13
size: NA
DNA: TGTGCCAGTGCGCAGTCGGTATCCTACGAGCAGTACTTC
CDR3: CASAQSVSYEQYF

J: TRBJ1-1
D: NA
V: TRBV19
size: NA
DNA: TGTGCCAGTAGTATAGATCCAGACATGAACACTGAAGCTTTCTTT
CDR3: CASSIDPDMNTEAFF

J: TRBJ2-7
D: TRBD2
V: TRBV11-1
size: once
DNA: TGTGCCAGCAGCGAGGGGCCAGCGGGGACCTACGAGCAGTACTTC
CDR3: CASSEGPAGTYEQYF

J: TRBJ2-2
D: NA
V: TRBV9
size: NA
DNA: TGTGCCAGCAGCTATCTTAGCGGCGCGAACACCGGGGAGCTGTTTTTT
CDR3: CASSYLSGANTGELFF

J: TRBJ2-5
D: TRBD2
V: TRBV4-1
size: NA
DNA: TGCGCCAGCAGCCAAGATCCCGCGGGAGGGCCTCTCTCCGAGACCCAGTACTTC
CDR3: CASSQDPAGGPLSETQYF

J: TRBJ1-5
D: NA
V: TRBV9
size: NA
DNA: TGTGCCAGCAGCACACAGGGACCCCCCTCTTTGGGCAATCAGCCCCAGCATTTT
CDR3: CASSTQGPPSLGNQPQHF

J: TRBJ2-7
D: TRBD1
V: TRBV27
size: NA
DNA: TGTGCCAGCGGAACGGGACAGGGGCTTGGGTCCTACGAGCAGTACTTC
CDR3: CASGTGQGLGSYEQYF

J: TRBJ1-5
D: NA
V: TRBV6-1
size: NA
DNA: TGTGCCATCCGTGGACGGAGCAATCAGCCCCAGCATTTT
CDR3: CAIRGRSNQPQHF

J: TRBJ2-7
D: NA
V: TRBV6-1
size: NA
DNA: TGTGCCACCGGAATAGGGATTCTCTACGAGCAGTACTTC
CDR3: CATGIGILYEQYF

J: TRBJ2-7
D: NA
V: TRBV6-5
size: once
DNA: TGTGCCAGCAGTTACTCCGACGGGCGGGTTTCCTACGAGCAGTACTTC
CDR3: CASSYSDGRVSYEQYF

J: TRBJ2-7
D: NA
V: TRBV18
size: NA
DNA: TGTGCCAGCTCACCAGGGTCTTTCCACGAGCAGTACTTC
CDR3: CASSPGSFHEQYF